This T cell receptor (beta chain) was retrieved from a study of graft-versus-host responses after intestinal transplantation. Sequencing used immunoSEQ multiplex PCR; TCRdb keeps in-frame clones, though not all of them. This table holds 9,900 or so clones, approximately 31% found once. Plates contained about 200,000 CFSE-labeled responder cells and about 200,000 irradiated, violet-dye-labeled stimulator cells. Trimming cost V 5 bases and J 2 bases; bases outside gene matches: 12. Looked up from germline, CDR1 is LNHDA and CDR2 is SQIVND (reference sequence). The CDR3 runs 17 residues. The sample here was alloreactive CD4+ T cells from a mixed lymphocyte reaction culture, taken before transplantation. Subset of the sample: CFSE-low proliferating T cells sorted from roughly six-day pre-transplant mixed lymphocyte reaction (GvH or HvG direction). This TCR came from a human patient who was an organ donor for intestinal transplantation. The rearrangement links TRBV19 to TRBJ2-1; TRBD2 agrees at 7 bases. In DNA, the CDR3 is TGTGCCAGTAGTCCATCTTCGGGGAGGGTAGCCTACAATGAGCAGTTCTTC. Its protein product is CASSPSSGRVAYNEQFF.